The 5 T cell receptor beta chains given below trace back to one sample, sequenced in a study of blood T cell repertoires in COVID-19. Sequencing was performed with immunoSEQ multiplex PCR; in TCRdb, only in-frame clones are kept and a portion is missing. The table shows about 320,000 clones, with over 70% occurring only once. Sequences were obtained from PBMCs or T cells enriched from blood (not recorded which). These receptors came from a man aged 25 to 40 who had recovered from COVID-19.

This chain connects TRBV5-5 to TRBJ1-2; 9 nucleotides match TRBD1. This CDR3 comprises 15 residues. V lost 0 bases, J lost 5 bases, and 5 bases stayed unmatched. Germline V lookup: CDR1 SGHKS, CDR2 YYEKEE (reference sequence). The CDR3 is CASSLVDRGRYGYTF. The CDR3 DNA follows: TGTGCCAGCAGCTTGGTGGACAGGGGAAGATATGGCTACACCTTC.

This clone has only one observation. The chain links TRBV3-1 (or the pseudogene TRBV3-2) to TRBJ2-1; D may be TRBD2 (6 bases). The CDR3 contains 16 residues. V was cut by 0 bases and J by 4 bases, with 13 bases left in between. Per the germline V gene, CDR1 is LGHDT and CDR2 is YNNKEL (reference sequence). CDR3 sequence: CASSQDWGEPYNEQFF. The CDR3 coding sequence is TGTGCCAGCAGCCAAGATTGGGGGGAACCTTACAATGAGCAGTTCTTC.

V gene TRBV5-1 combines with J gene TRBJ2-2; 7 positions agree with TRBD1. The CDR3 is 17 amino acids. The germline gives CDR1 SGHRS, CDR2 YFSETQ. Germline trimming cut 4 bases from V and 2 bases from J; bases unmatched to any gene: 11. CDR3 in amino acids: CASSPQGQFLNTGELFF. CDR3 in DNA: TGCGCCAGCAGCCCCCAGGGACAGTTTCTAAACACCGGGGAGCTGTTTTTT.

V usage is TRBV28 and J usage is TRBJ2-5, with 10 bases aligning to TRBD2. Germline values: CDR1 MDHEN, CDR2 SYDVKM. This CDR3 spans 15 amino acids. Germline trimming cut 6 bases from V and 2 bases from J; bases unmatched to any gene: 6. Written as DNA, the CDR3 is TGTGCCAGCAGACCTAGCGGGGGAGGGCAAGAGACCCAGTACTTC. Translation: CASRPSGGGQETQYF.

The chain links TRBV13 to TRBJ2-6; 7 bases line up with TRBD1. This CDR3 is built from 15 residues. Germline V gives CDR1 PRHDT, CDR2 FYEKMQ (reference sequence). V lost 6 bases, J lost 2 bases, and 4 bases stayed unmatched. CDR3 sequence reads: CASSTGVAGANVLTF. As DNA, the CDR3 is TGTGCCAGCAGTACAGGGGTGGCTGGGGCCAACGTCCTGACTTTC.